This paragraph reports one T cell receptor (beta chain). Its antigen is unidentified. A read error may be the cause here, since a much bigger clone is one base away. TCRdb redid the calling of the RACE reads with MiXCR, one entry per CDR3 protein. Altogether approximately 90,000 distinct CDR3 sequences are present, around 8.8% being singletons, with the ten largest covering 2.5% to 3.5%. Time point here: healthy volunteer bleed at 2 weeks. RNA extraction used unfractionated whole blood as the source of total RNA. CDR1 is MNHEY, CDR2 SVGAGI, per germline. CDR3 size: 14 residues. These data come from a study of human T cells and chemical hapten exposure. Overall study results and limits: Counts of TCRs above 1 in 1000 frequency stayed unchanged with DPC sensitization.

This TCR was recovered from a female donor in good health. Some clones in this sample may be carry-over from other donors' samples. This chain links TRBV6-5 with TRBJ1-1; D gene ambiguous. Specimen: whole blood. The chain's CDR3 is CVSNTRLMNTEAFF. In DNA form, the CDR3 reads TGTGTCAGCAATACACGTCTAATGAACACTGAAGCTTTCTTT.